A single sample gave rise to the 19 T cell receptor beta chains below, sequenced in a study of T cell repertoires in ileal Crohn's disease. Time point: proximal margin of the surgical specimen (macroscopically non-inflamed). Repertoires were generated with immunoSEQ multiplex PCR, while TCRdb's copy carries only in-frame clones and drops some. The profile shows 2,900 or so clones, around 79% of them singletons. Sequencing was done on a sample of ileal tissue. Receptors originate from an adult with Crohn's disease.

This clone was detected a few times. The chain has TRBV4-1 and TRBJ1-5, with D unclear. The V end was cut by 2 bases, the J end by 1 base, with 9 bases between. The CDR3 runs to 15 residues. Germline loops: CDR1 MGHRA, CDR2 YSYEKL. CDR3 residues: CASSQSGGSNQPQHF. CDR3 nucleotide sequence: TGCGCCAGCAGCCAAAGCGGAGGGAGCAATCAGCCCCAGCATTTT.

V and J are TRBV5-1 and TRBJ2-3; D could derive from TRBD1 or TRBD2 (5 bases each). Germline CDR1 and CDR2: SGHRS and YFSETQ. The CDR3 extends over 16 amino acids. V lost 0 bases, J lost 4 bases, and 15 bases lay in between. The CDR3 spells CASSLARDGHSDTQYF. The DNA for the CDR3 is TGCGCCAGCAGCTTGGCCAGGGACGGGCATTCAGATACGCAGTATTTT.

The chain has TRBV27 and TRBJ1-2, with D tentatively TRBD1 (6 bases). Deletions cut 7 bases from V and 8 bases from J, with 23 bases between. This CDR3 is 15 amino acids long. In germline, CDR1 is MNHEY, CDR2 SMNVEV (reference sequence). The DNA of the CDR3 is TGTGCCAGCACATCGTCCGGGACAAAACTAGGAGGCTACACCTTC. This encodes CASTSSGTKLGGYTF.

A single count supports this clone. The V call is TRBV6-1, the J call TRBJ2-2; tentatively, D is TRBD1 (5 bases). The CDR3 sequence is 16 residues long. V lost 4 bases and J lost 7, with 19 bases in between. The germline V gene encodes CDR1 MNHNS and CDR2 SASEGT. CDR3 protein: CASSGRLDSNGGELFF. The CDR3 nucleotides are TGTGCCAGCAGTGGAAGGCTAGACAGTAATGGCGGGGAGCTGTTTTTT.

Sample share makes this clone hyperexpanded (1% or more). This chain uses TRBV7-3 with TRBJ1-2; D unclear. V was clipped by 1 base and J by 7 bases, with 10 bases between them. CDR1 SGHTA and CDR2 FQGTGA come from the germline V gene. There are 13 residues in the CDR3. The chain's CDR3 is CASSLSGVSGYTF. Here the CDR3 DNA reads TGTGCCAGCAGCTTAAGCGGGGTATCTGGCTACACCTTC.

V is TRBV19 and J is TRBJ1-2, with a possible D match to TRBD1 (5 bases). CDR1 and CDR2 from the germline V gene are LNHDA and SQIVND (reference sequence). The V and J ends lost 6 bases and 6 bases respectively, with 20 bases between them. This CDR3 contains 15 residues. The CDR3 here is CASRTRGPDRHGYTF. The CDR3 DNA is TGTGCCAGTAGAACTCGGGGCCCCGACCGGCATGGCTACACCTTC.

By proportion, this clone is medium-sized. The chain carries TRBV11-2 and TRBJ2-5; D not certain. The germline V gene has CDR1 SGHAT and CDR2 FQNNGV. The CDR3 is made up of 12 amino acids. Trimming cost V 6 bases and J 5 bases, with 10 bases left between them. This CDR3 reads CASSSNDETQYF. The CDR3 DNA reads as TGTGCCAGCAGTTCCAACGATGAGACCCAGTACTTC.

The chain has TRBV6-5 and TRBJ1-1, with TRBD1 matching over 7 bases. Germline V gene lookup returns CDR1 MNHEY and CDR2 SVGAGI. The CDR3 loop spans 15 amino acids. J was trimmed by 0 bases and V by 8 bases; bases with no gene match: 9. CDR3 nucleotides: TGTGCCAGCTTCCGGGACAGAGAACTGAACACTGAAGCTTTCTTT. Protein: CASFRDRELNTEAFF.

The chain combines TRBV6-6 with TRBJ1-1, with 9 positions matching TRBD1. From germline, CDR1 is MNHNY and CDR2 SVGAGI (reference sequence). V was clipped by 4 bases and J by 4 bases; unmatched bases: 7. CDR3 size: 15 residues. CDR3: CASSSGQGWGTEAFF. CDR3 DNA: TGTGCCAGCAGTTCGGGACAGGGATGGGGCACTGAAGCTTTCTTT.

This clone has a single count. This chain connects TRBV15 to TRBJ1-5, with a tentative D call TRBD1 (5 bases). The ends were cut back, 0 bases at V and 11 bases at J, with 8 bases in the middle. The CDR3 is made up of 12 amino acids. CDR1 is LNHNV and CDR2 is YYDKDF in the germline V gene (reference sequence). Written as DNA, the CDR3 is TGTGCCACCAGCAGAGATCAGGGTGCCCAGCATTTT. This encodes CATSRDQGAQHF.

This chain joins TRBV5-1 and TRBJ2-1, with 9 bases that match TRBD1. CDR3 size: 15 residues. Germline V gene lookup returns CDR1 SGHRS and CDR2 YFSETQ. J was trimmed by 6 bases and V by 4 bases; bases with no gene match: 8. The CDR3 coding sequence is TGCGCCAGCAGCCCCGGGACAGGGTTGGGCAATGAGCAGTTCTTC. It translates to CASSPGTGLGNEQFF.

The chain is built from TRBV19 and TRBJ2-5, with D possibly being TRBD1 or TRBD2 (6 bases each). This CDR3 is built from 16 residues. The germline V gene has CDR1 LNHDA and CDR2 SQIVND (reference sequence). V lost 7 bases to trimming and J lost 0 bases, with 18 bases between them. The DNA for the CDR3 is TGTGCCAGTAAGGCCCGGTCGGGGGCAAACCAAGAGACCCAGTACTTC. Its translation is CASKARSGANQETQYF.

This clone has more than one count but fewer than ten. The chain links TRBV1 to TRBJ2-3; TRBD2 is taken as the D call from the table, unchecked against the DNA. TRBV1 is tagged as a pseudogene. CDR3 length equals 16 residues. This chain's CDR3 is CTSSLTSGGAGDTQYF. DNA of the CDR3: TGCACCAGCAGCCTGACTAGCGGGGGGGCAGGGGATACGCAGTATTTT.

This clone was detected only a few times. The V gene is TRBV7-9, the J gene TRBJ1-2; D call uncertain. V gave up 1 base and J gave up 4 bases, with 10 bases separating them. The CDR3 spans 14 residues. Germline assignment: CDR1 SEHNR and CDR2 FQNEAQ (reference sequence). This CDR3 is CASSLEVEGYGYTF. CDR3 bases: TGTGCCAGCAGCTTAGAGGTGGAAGGCTATGGCTACACCTTC.

The chain has TRBV7-2 and TRBJ2-2; maybe TRBD2 (5 bases). The CDR3 loop spans 17 amino acids. CDR1 is SGHTA and CDR2 is FQGNSA in the germline V gene. V was pared by 6 bases and J by 4 bases, with 21 bases between. CDR3 nucleotides: TGTGCCAGCAGTCGGGAACCGGGCAGCGTCGGCACCGGGGAGCTGTTTTTT. This translates into CASSREPGSVGTGELFF.

This chain links TRBV25-1 with TRBJ1-4, with 7 bases fitting TRBD1. In germline, CDR1 is MGHDK, CDR2 SYGVNS. With V trimmed by 5 bases and J by 3 bases, 3 bases remained unmatched. This CDR3 comprises 14 residues. The DNA for the CDR3 is TGTGCCAGCAGTTCCGGGACAGCTAATGAAAAACTGTTTTTT. This translates into CASSSGTANEKLFF. Full variable domain (remainder filled in from reference TRBV25-1 and TRBJ1-4): EADIYQTPRYLVIGTGKKITLECSQTMGHDKMYWYQQDPGMELHLIHYSYGVNSTEKGDLSSESTVSRIRTEHFPLTLESARPSHTSQYLCASSSGTANEKLFFGSGTQLSVL.

This clone appeared a few times. V is TRBV18 and J is TRBJ2-3; TRBD2 matches at 15 bases. CDR3 size: 16 residues. The V segment lost 5 bases and the J segment 5 bases; nucleotides outside the gene matches: 5. From germline, CDR1 is KGHSH and CDR2 LQKENI. The CDR3 here is CASSSGLAGGRDTQYF. Here the CDR3 DNA reads TGTGCCAGCTCATCTGGACTAGCGGGGGGGCGAGATACGCAGTATTTT.

The chain carries TRBV19 and TRBJ2-7; D perhaps matches TRBD2 (6 bases). The CDR3 totals 13 residues. Trimming removed 10 bases from V and 0 bases from J, with 13 bases in between. CDR1 LNHDA and CDR2 SQIVND come from the germline V gene (reference sequence). In DNA, the CDR3 is TGTGCCACAGCCGAGGACTACTCCTACGAGCAGTACTTC. Residues: CATAEDYSYEQYF.

J is TRBJ2-7 and V is TRBV5-6; no firm D call. Germline V gene lookup returns CDR1 SGHDT and CDR2 YYEEEE. This CDR3 contains 15 residues. The V gene lost 0 bases and the J gene lost 5 bases, with 15 bases spanning the gap. CDR3 sequence: CASSLGGSGPNEQYF. DNA for the CDR3: TGTGCCAGCAGCTTGGGAGGTTCCGGGCCAAACGAGCAGTACTTC.